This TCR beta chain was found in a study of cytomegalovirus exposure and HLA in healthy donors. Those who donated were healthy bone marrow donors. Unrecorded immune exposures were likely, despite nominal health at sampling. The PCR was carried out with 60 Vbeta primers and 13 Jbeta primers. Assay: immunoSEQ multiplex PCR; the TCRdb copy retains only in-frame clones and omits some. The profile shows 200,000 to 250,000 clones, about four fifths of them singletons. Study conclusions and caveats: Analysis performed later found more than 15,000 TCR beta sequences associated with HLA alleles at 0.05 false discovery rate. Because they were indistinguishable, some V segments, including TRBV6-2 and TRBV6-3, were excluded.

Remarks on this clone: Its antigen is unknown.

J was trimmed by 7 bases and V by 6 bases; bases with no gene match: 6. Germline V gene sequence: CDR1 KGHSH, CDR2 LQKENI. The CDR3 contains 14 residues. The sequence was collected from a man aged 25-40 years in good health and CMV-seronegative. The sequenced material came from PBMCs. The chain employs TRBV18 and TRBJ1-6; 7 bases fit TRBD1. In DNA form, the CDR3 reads TGTGCCAGCTCGCAGACAGGGAAGAATTCACCCCTCCACTTT. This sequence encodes CASSQTGKNSPLHF.